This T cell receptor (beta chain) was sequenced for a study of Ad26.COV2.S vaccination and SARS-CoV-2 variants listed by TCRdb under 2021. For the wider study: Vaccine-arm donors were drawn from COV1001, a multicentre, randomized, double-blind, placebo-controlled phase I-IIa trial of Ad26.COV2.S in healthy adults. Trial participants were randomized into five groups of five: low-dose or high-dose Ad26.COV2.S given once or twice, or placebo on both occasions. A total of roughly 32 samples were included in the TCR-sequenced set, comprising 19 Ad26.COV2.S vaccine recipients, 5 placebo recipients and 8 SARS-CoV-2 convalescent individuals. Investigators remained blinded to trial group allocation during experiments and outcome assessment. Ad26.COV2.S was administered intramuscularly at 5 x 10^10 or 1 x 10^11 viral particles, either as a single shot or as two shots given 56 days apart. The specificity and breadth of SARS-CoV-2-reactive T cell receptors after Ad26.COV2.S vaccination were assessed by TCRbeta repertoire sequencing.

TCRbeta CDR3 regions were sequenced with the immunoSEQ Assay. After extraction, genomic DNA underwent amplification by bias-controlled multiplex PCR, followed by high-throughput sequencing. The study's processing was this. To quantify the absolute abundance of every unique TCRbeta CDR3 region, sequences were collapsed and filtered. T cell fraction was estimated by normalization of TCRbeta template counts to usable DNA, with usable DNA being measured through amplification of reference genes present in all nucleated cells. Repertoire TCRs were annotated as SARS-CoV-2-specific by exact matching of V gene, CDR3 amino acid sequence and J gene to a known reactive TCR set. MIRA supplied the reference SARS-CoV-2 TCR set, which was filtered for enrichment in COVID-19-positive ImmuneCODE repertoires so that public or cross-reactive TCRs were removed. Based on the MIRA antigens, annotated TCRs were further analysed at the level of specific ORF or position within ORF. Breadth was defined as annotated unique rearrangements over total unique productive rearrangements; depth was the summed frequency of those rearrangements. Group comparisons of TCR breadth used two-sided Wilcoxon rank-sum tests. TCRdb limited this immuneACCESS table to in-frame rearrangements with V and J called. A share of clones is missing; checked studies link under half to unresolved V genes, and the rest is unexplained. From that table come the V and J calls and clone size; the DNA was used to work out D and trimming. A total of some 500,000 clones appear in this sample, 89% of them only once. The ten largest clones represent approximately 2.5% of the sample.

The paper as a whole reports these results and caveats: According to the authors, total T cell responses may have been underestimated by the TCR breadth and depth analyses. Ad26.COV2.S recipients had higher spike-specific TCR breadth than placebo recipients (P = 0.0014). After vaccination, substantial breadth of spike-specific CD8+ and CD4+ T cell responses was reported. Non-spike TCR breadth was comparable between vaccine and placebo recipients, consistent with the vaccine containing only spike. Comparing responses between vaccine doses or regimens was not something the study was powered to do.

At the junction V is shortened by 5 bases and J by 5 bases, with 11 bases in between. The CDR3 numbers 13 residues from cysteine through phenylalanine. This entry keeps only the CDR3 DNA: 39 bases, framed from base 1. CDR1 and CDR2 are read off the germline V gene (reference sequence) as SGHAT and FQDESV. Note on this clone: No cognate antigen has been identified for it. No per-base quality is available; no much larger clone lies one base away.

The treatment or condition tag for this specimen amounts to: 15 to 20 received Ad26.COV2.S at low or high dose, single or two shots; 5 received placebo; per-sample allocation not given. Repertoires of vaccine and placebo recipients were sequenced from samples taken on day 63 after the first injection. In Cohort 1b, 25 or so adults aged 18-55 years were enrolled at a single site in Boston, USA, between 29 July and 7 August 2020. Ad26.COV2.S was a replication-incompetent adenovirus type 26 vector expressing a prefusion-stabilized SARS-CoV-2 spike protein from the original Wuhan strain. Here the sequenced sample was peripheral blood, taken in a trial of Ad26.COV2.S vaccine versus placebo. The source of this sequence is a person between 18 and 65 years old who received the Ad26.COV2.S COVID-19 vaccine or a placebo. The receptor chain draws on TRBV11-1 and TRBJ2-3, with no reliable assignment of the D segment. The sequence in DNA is TGTGCCAGCAGCAGGGCCCGTCAAGATACGCAGTATTTT. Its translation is CASSRARQDTQYF. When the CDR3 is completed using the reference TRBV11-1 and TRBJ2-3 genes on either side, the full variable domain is EAEVAQSPRYKITEKSQAVAFWCDPISGHATLYWYRQILGQGPELLVQFQDESVVDDSQLPKDRFSAERLKGVDSTLKIQPAELGDSAMYLCASSRARQDTQYFGPGTRLTVL.